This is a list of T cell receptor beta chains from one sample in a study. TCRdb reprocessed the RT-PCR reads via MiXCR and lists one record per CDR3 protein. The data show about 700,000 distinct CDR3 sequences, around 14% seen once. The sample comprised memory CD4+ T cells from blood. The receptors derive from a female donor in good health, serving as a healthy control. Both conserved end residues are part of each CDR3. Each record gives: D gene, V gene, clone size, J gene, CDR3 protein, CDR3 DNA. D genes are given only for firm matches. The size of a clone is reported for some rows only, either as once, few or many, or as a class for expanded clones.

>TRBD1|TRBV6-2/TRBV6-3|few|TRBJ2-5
CASSYQPGQEEETQYF
TGTGCCAGCAGTTATCAACCGGGACAGGAAGAAGAGACCCAGTACTTC
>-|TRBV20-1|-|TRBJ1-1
CSARGTAGAFTEAFF
TGCAGTGCTAGAGGGACAGCGGGGGCGTTCACTGAAGCTTTCTTT
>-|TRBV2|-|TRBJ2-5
CASGDFQETQYF
TGTGCCAGCGGAGATTTTCAAGAGACCCAGTACTTC
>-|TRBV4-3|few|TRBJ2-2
CASSQGRTGRTGELFF
TGCGCCAGCAGCCAAGGGCGTACAGGGAGGACCGGGGAGCTGTTTTTT
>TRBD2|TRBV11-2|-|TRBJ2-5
CASSLGLAGRWETQYF
TGTGCCAGCAGCTTAGGTCTAGCGGGTAGATGGGAGACCCAGTACTTC
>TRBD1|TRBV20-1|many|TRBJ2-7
CSATTGGTNSYEQYF
TGCAGTGCTACGACAGGGGGGACTAACTCCTACGAGCAGTACTTC
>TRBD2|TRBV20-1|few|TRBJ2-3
CSAPVGSGFTDTQYF
TGCAGTGCTCCTGTGGGTAGCGGGTTCACAGATACGCAGTATTTT
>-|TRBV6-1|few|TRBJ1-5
CASSFTVEGNQPQHF
TGTGCCAGCAGTTTTACGGTTGAGGGCAATCAGCCCCAGCATTTT
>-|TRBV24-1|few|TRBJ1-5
CATDDGNQPQHF
TGTGCCACCGATGACGGCAATCAGCCCCAGCATTTT
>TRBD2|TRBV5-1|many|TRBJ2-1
CASSLSGINEQFF
TGCGCCAGCAGCTTGAGCGGGATTAATGAGCAGTTCTTC
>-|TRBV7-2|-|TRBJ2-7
CASSQHQGYEQYF
TGTGCCAGCAGCCAACACCAGGGTTACGAGCAGTACTTC
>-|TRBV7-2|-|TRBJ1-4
CASRTQSGGDEKLFF
TGTGCCAGCAGAACCCAATCGGGAGGCGATGAAAAACTGTTTTTT
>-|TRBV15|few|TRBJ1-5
CATRQGLQPQHF
TGTGCCACCCGGCAGGGCCTTCAGCCCCAGCATTTT
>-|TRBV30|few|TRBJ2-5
CAWEEGGQETQYF
TGTGCCTGGGAAGAAGGGGGTCAAGAGACCCAGTACTTC
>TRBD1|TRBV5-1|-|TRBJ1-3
CASSLVGTGPSSGNTIYF
TGCGCCAGCAGCTTGGTCGGGACAGGCCCGAGCTCTGGAAACACCATATATTTT
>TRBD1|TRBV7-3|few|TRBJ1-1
CASTLTGGTEAFF
TGTGCCAGCACTCTGACAGGGGGCACTGAAGCTTTCTTT
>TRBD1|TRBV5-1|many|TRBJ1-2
CASSYEGALYGYTF
TGCGCCAGCAGTTACGAGGGGGCTCTTTATGGCTACACCTTC
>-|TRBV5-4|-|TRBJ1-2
CASSLGGGGDINYGYTF
TGTGCCAGCAGCTTGGGTGGTGGAGGAGATATTAACTATGGCTACACCTTC
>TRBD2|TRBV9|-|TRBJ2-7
CASSVEWREPEQYF
TGTGCCAGCAGCGTAGAATGGCGGGAGCCCGAGCAGTACTTC
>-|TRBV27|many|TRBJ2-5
CASSLMGAEETQYF
TGTGCCAGCAGTTTGATGGGTGCTGAAGAGACCCAGTACTTC
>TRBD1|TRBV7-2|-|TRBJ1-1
CASSWTRTGGIEAFF
TGTGCCAGCAGCTGGACTCGGACAGGGGGAATCGAAGCTTTCTTT
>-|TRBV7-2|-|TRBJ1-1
CASSLNAAGLPNTEAFF
TGTGCCAGCAGCTTAAATGCTGCGGGACTTCCGAACACTGAAGCTTTCTTT
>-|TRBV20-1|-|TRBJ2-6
CSARDNAGANVLTF
TGCAGTGCTAGAGATAACGCTGGGGCCAACGTCCTGACTTTC
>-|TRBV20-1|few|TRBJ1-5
CSVEGPNSNQPQHF
TGCAGTGTTGAGGGCCCAAATAGCAATCAGCCCCAGCATTTT
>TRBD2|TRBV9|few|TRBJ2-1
CASSRIMGGSYNEQFF
TGTGCCAGCAGCCGAATTATGGGAGGGTCCTACAATGAGCAGTTCTTC
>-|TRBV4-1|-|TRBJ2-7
CASSPTHHSYEQYF
TGCGCCAGCAGCCCGACTCATCACTCCTACGAGCAGTACTTC
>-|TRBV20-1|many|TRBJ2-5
CSASLQPQETQYF
TGCAGTGCTAGTCTACAGCCCCAAGAGACCCAGTACTTC
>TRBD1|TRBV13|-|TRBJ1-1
CASREQGVENTEAFF
TGTGCCAGCAGGGAACAGGGGGTTGAGAACACTGAAGCTTTCTTT
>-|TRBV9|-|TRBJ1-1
CASSVLPTTEAFF
TGTGCCAGCAGCGTATTACCGACCACTGAAGCTTTCTTT
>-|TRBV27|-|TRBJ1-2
CASKPDNNYGYTF
TGTGCCAGCAAGCCAGACAATAACTATGGCTACACCTTC
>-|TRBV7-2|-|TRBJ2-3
CASSSRNTDTQYF
TGTGCCAGCAGCTCCAGAAACACAGATACGCAGTATTTT
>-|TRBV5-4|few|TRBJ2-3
CASSSITGTDTQYF
TGTGCCAGCAGCTCCATTACAGGGACAGATACGCAGTATTTT
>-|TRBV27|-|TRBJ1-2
CASSPPLGYGYTF
TGTGCCAGCAGCCCACCGCTCGGCTATGGCTACACCTTC
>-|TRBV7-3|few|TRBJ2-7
CASSSVGTHSYEQYF
TGTGCCAGCAGCTCCGTCGGGACACACTCCTACGAGCAGTACTTC
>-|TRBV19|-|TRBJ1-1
CASSTARSSRSTEAFF
TGTGCCAGTAGTACCGCCCGGTCCAGCAGATCCACTGAAGCTTTCTTT
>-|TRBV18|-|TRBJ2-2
CASSLRPGNTGELFF
TGTGCCAGCTCACTAAGGCCAGGGAACACCGGGGAGCTGTTTTTT